The next 27 T cell receptor beta chains were all read from a single sample in a study of T cells after posttransplantation cyclophosphamide. Assay: immunoSEQ multiplex PCR; the TCRdb copy retains only in-frame clones and omits some. This sample has about 39,000 clones and no singletons, with approximately 4.5% in the ten largest. The sample was PBMCs. All receptors derive from a woman aged 45-60 years in good health and a related stem cell transplant donor.

The chain joins TRBV5-6 to TRBJ2-5, with D perhaps TRBD1 (8 bases). The J call may be incorrect, as the DNA end agrees better with TRBJ2-7. This CDR3 contains 16 residues. CDR1 SGHDT and CDR2 YYEEEE come from the germline V gene. CDR3 nucleotides: TGTGCCAGCAGCCTTAGACAGGGGAGGGTCTCCTACGAGCAGTACTTC. Translation gives CASSLRQGRVSYEQYF.

This clone appeared a few times. The chain combines TRBV19 with TRBJ1-2; the D gene is possibly TRBD1 (6 bases). The CDR3 consists of 15 residues. The germline V gene encodes CDR1 LNHDA and CDR2 SQIVND (reference sequence). Deletions cut 5 bases from V and 2 bases from J, with 15 bases between. CDR3 in DNA: TGTGCCAGTAGTCTCCACAGGGATTCGAACTATGGCTACACCTTC. This gives the protein CASSLHRDSNYGYTF.

This clone was counted at least ten times. The genes are TRBV27 and TRBJ2-7; 9 bases line up with TRBD2. V lost 6 bases to trimming and J lost 4 bases; unmatched junction nucleotides: 4. The germline V gene encodes CDR1 MNHEY and CDR2 SMNVEV (reference sequence). The CDR3 length is 13 residues. The DNA for the CDR3 is TGTGCCAGCAGACCAAGCGGGGGGTACGAGCAGTACTTC. The encoded protein is CASRPSGGYEQYF.

This clone was seen at least ten times. The V gene is TRBV5-1, the J gene TRBJ1-1, with TRBD1 matching over 11 bases. The J segment lost 5 bases and the V segment lost 3 bases, leaving 6 bases of the junction unmatched. This CDR3 region has 15 residues. The germline V gene encodes CDR1 SGHRS and CDR2 YFSETQ. CDR3 region: CASSWQGQGGTEAFF. CDR3 nucleotides: TGCGCCAGCAGCTGGCAGGGACAGGGGGGGACTGAAGCTTTCTTT.

This clone occurred many times. The identical CDR3 is also encoded by other nucleotide sequences in the sample. The chain has TRBV6-4 and TRBJ1-1; D possibly corresponds to TRBD1 (6 bases). The V end lost 0 bases, the J end lost 5 bases, and 10 bases lay between the germline ends. Germline lookup yields CDR1 MRHNA and CDR2 SNTAGT. The CDR3 has 14 amino acids. CDR3 in DNA: TGTGCCAGCAGTGACTCCTCCAGGGGTACTGAAGCTTTCTTT. The encoded protein is CASSDSSRGTEAFF.

Many counts were recorded for this clone. The V and J genes are TRBV5-4 and TRBJ2-3, with 10 bases matching TRBD1. The CDR3 runs to 16 residues. Germline V gives CDR1 SGHNT, CDR2 YYREEE (reference sequence). J was trimmed by 4 bases and V by 4 bases; bases with no gene match: 9. In DNA, the CDR3 is TGTGCCAGCAGCCTCCGGACAGGGGGGTGGGCAGATACGCAGTATTTT. Translating it yields CASSLRTGGWADTQYF.

This clone was recorded at least ten times. CDR3 region: CASSLMSGGLNSPLHF. DNA for the CDR3: TGTGCCAGTAGTCTCATGTCGGGGGGATTGAATTCACCCCTCCACTTT. The V and J genes are TRBV19 and TRBJ1-6; D perhaps matches TRBD1 (5 bases). V was shortened by 5 bases and J by 7 bases, with 18 bases between the two germline ends. This CDR3 is 16 amino acids long. Germline CDR1 is LNHDA and CDR2 is SQIVND (reference sequence).

This sequence joins TRBV7-3 and TRBJ2-2; TRBD2 is a possible D gene (7 bases). The CDR3 covers 15 residues. The V and J ends lost 1 base and 6 bases respectively, with 12 bases between them. Germline V gives CDR1 SGHTA, CDR2 FQGTGA. CDR3: CASSLRGGQAGELFF. As DNA, the CDR3 is TGTGCCAGCAGCTTAAGGGGGGGCCAGGCCGGGGAGCTGTTTTTT.

This clone was seen at least ten times. The genes are TRBV28 and TRBJ2-7; D perhaps matches TRBD1 (6 bases). The CDR3 sequence is 14 residues long. The V gene lost 3 bases and the J gene lost 6 bases, with 15 bases spanning the gap. CDR1 MDHEN and CDR2 SYDVKM come from the germline V gene. The CDR3 region is CASSFYRVQGEQYF. The DNA for the CDR3 is TGTGCCAGCAGTTTTTACAGGGTACAGGGCGAGCAGTACTTC.

Many counts were recorded for this clone. The chain joins TRBV19 to TRBJ1-2, with D possibly matching TRBD1 (5 bases). Germline-derived CDR1 and CDR2 are LNHDA and SQIVND (reference sequence). CDR3 length equals 15 residues. Between the trimmed V and J ends, which lost 0 bases and 5 bases, there was a span of 13 bases. The CDR3 DNA follows: TGTGCCAGTAGTATAGACGGACAAGCCTCTTATGGCTACACCTTC. Amino acid sequence: CASSIDGQASYGYTF.

This clone showed up many times. The chain has TRBV19 and TRBJ1-2, with 7 bases lining up with TRBD1. This CDR3 has 13 amino acids. J lost 6 bases, V lost 4 bases, and 5 bases had no gene match. CDR1 is LNHDA, CDR2 SQIVND, per germline (reference sequence). The CDR3 reads CASSTTGYDGYTF. As DNA, the CDR3 is TGTGCCAGTAGTACGACAGGGTACGATGGCTACACCTTC.

This clone was counted at least ten times. The gene calls are TRBV10-2 and TRBJ2-1; 10 nucleotides match TRBD2. The CDR3 spans 15 residues. The V gene's germline CDR1 is WSHSY and CDR2 SAAADI. V gave up 8 bases and J gave up 7 bases; unmatched junction bases: 11. The DNA of the CDR3 is TGCGCCAGCTACTCGAGCGGGGGGGCCCGGAATGAGCAGTTCTTC. This encodes CASYSSGGARNEQFF.

There are many counts of this clone. The chain employs TRBV7-2 and TRBJ2-5; 10 nucleotides match TRBD2. Germline trimming cut 5 bases from V and 4 bases from J; bases unmatched to any gene: 4. In germline, CDR1 is SGHTA, CDR2 FQGNSA. The CDR3 loop spans 14 amino acids. The CDR3 loop is CASSPGLALETQYF. CDR3 DNA sequence: TGTGCCAGCAGCCCGGGACTAGCGTTAGAGACCCAGTACTTC.

This chain uses TRBV5-6 with TRBJ2-5; TRBD2 aligns across 8 bases. The CDR3 sequence is 17 residues long. Germline V gene lookup returns CDR1 SGHDT and CDR2 YYEEEE. Trimming at V came to 4 bases and at J to 2 bases, leaving 13 bases not matched to a gene. The DNA for the CDR3 is TGTGCCAGCAGCGTTAGCGGGGTATTAATAAAACAAGAGACCCAGTACTTC. This gives the protein CASSVSGVLIKQETQYF.

V gene TRBV28 combines with J gene TRBJ1-5; D possibly corresponds to TRBD1 (5 bases). Trimming took 1 base from V and 0 from J, leaving 10 bases between them. From germline, CDR1 is MDHEN and CDR2 SYDVKM. The CDR3 contains 16 residues. The CDR3 protein is CASSLFKGYSNQPQHF. As DNA, the CDR3 is TGTGCCAGCAGTTTATTCAAGGGGTATAGCAATCAGCCCCAGCATTTT.

This chain links TRBV28 with TRBJ2-1, with D perhaps matching TRBD1 (5 bases). Between the trimmed V and J ends, which lost 7 bases and 6 bases, there was a span of 34 bases. The CDR3 is 20 amino acids. Per the germline V gene, CDR1 is MDHEN and CDR2 is SYDVKM. The CDR3 DNA reads TGTGCCAGCACACCGATTCAGATCCAGGGTCCGAGTATCCAGAGCAATGAGCAGTTCTTC. Its translation is CASTPIQIQGPSIQSNEQFF. The complete variable domain, with remaining parts taken from reference TRBV28 and TRBJ2-1, reads DVKVTQSSRYLVKRTGEKVFLECVQDMDHENMFWYRQDPGLGLRLIYFSYDVKMKEKGDIPEGYSVSREKKERFSLILESASTNQTSMYLCASTPIQIQGPSIQSNEQFFGPGTRLTVL.

This clone was found many times. The J gene is TRBJ1-1, the V gene TRBV5-1, with D tentatively TRBD1 (6 bases). Germline V lookup: CDR1 SGHRS, CDR2 YFSETQ. There are 15 residues in the CDR3. The V gene lost 0 bases and the J gene lost 7 bases, with 16 bases spanning the gap. CDR3 loop: CASSLDHNIRGEAFF. CDR3 in DNA: TGCGCCAGCAGCTTGGATCATAATATCAGGGGTGAAGCTTTCTTT. The entire variable domain, with the rest obtained from reference TRBV5-1 and TRBJ1-1, is as follows: KAGVTQTPRYLIKTRGQQVTLSCSPISGHRSVSWYQQTPGQGLQFLFEYFSETQRNKGNFPGRFSGRQFSNSRSEMNVSTLELGDSALYLCASSLDHNIRGEAFFGQGTRLTVV.

This clone was observed many times. The chain recombines TRBV28 with TRBJ2-2; 7 positions agree with TRBD1. The J segment lost 5 bases and the V segment lost 5 bases, leaving 8 bases of the junction unmatched. The length of the CDR3 is 15 residues. Germline loops: CDR1 MDHEN, CDR2 SYDVKM. CDR3 in DNA: TGTGCCAGCAGTCTCCCCGGGACAGTAACCGGGGAGCTGTTTTTT. It encodes CASSLPGTVTGELFF.

This clone was seen many times. The V gene is TRBV28, the J gene TRBJ2-7, with a weak D call TRBD1 (5 bases). V was clipped by 2 bases and J by 2 bases, with 10 bases between them. Germline V gene lookup returns CDR1 MDHEN and CDR2 SYDVKM. The CDR3 is 14 amino acids. The CDR3 nucleotides read TGTGCCAGCAGTTTAGCAGGGCCCCCCTACGAGCAGTACTTC. Translating gives CASSLAGPPYEQYF.

This clone was counted ten times or more. The V call is TRBV9, the J call TRBJ2-1; TRBD1 agrees at 10 bases. The V gene end was trimmed by 1 base and the J gene end by 1 base; junction bases not matched to a gene: 20. This CDR3 region has 22 residues. CDR1 and CDR2 (germline): SGDLS, YYNGEE. CDR3 amino acids: CASSVNPDRGPLVDKSYNEQFF. The CDR3 DNA reads as TGTGCCAGCAGCGTAAACCCCGACAGGGGGCCTCTCGTCGATAAGTCCTACAATGAGCAGTTCTTC. Together with reference TRBV9 and TRBJ2-1, the CDR3 gives the full variable domain: DSGVTQTPKHLITATGQRVTLRCSPRSGDLSVYWYQQSLDQGLQFLIQYYNGEERAKGNILERFSAQQFPDLHSELNLSSLELGDSALYFCASSVNPDRGPLVDKSYNEQFFGPGTRLTVL.

The table lists this clone with many counts. The chain is built from TRBV7-2 and TRBJ2-7, with 7 bases lining up with TRBD1. The CDR3 contains 14 residues. Losses at the gene ends were 3 bases for V and 3 bases for J; bases not matched to a gene: 5. Germline V gives CDR1 SGHTA, CDR2 FQGNSA. Here the CDR3 DNA reads TGTGCCAGCAGCTTTACAGGGGAAGGCTACGAGCAGTACTTC. It yields the protein CASSFTGEGYEQYF.

This clone was found many times. V usage is TRBV6-1 and J usage is TRBJ1-6; the D is unclear. Germline V CDR1 and CDR2: MNHNS, SASEGT. The length of the CDR3 is 16 residues. Trimming stripped 2 bases from V and 9 bases from J, with 17 bases between. The CDR3, as DNA: TGTGCCAGCAGTGAATCAGAGGGCGGGTTAGGTTCACCCCTCCACTTT. This sequence encodes CASSESEGGLGSPLHF.

This clone was detected ten times or more. The V gene is TRBV5-1, the J gene TRBJ2-2; a weak D match, TRBD1 (6 bases). The CDR3 loop spans 17 amino acids. Germline CDR1 reads SGHRS; CDR2 reads YFSETQ. V lost 1 base, J lost 4 bases, and 17 bases lay in between. In nucleotides, the CDR3 is TGCGCCAGCAGCTTGTATTTTGGGACAATGGGCACCGGGGAGCTGTTTTTT. It encodes CASSLYFGTMGTGELFF.

This clone was counted many times. V and J are TRBV5-1 and TRBJ2-7; unclear D gene. The CDR3 has 13 amino acids. CDR1 is SGHRS and CDR2 is YFSETQ in the germline V gene. V dropped 5 bases and J dropped 1 base, with 10 bases sitting between them. DNA for the CDR3: TGCGCCAGCAGTCTCGGGTTTTCCTACGAGCAGTACTTC. Protein product: CASSLGFSYEQYF.

This clone was found many times. The chain is built from TRBV7-2 and TRBJ1-4; D may be TRBD1 (6 bases). This CDR3 contains 13 residues. Trimming took 5 bases from V and 8 from J, leaving 12 bases between them. In germline, CDR1 is SGHTA, CDR2 FQGNSA. The CDR3 DNA follows: TGTGCCAGCAGCCCTGGACAGATGGAAAAACTGTTTTTT. Translation gives CASSPGQMEKLFF.

This clone was observed at least ten times. The chain carries TRBV27 and TRBJ2-3; 10 positions match TRBD2. The V gene end was trimmed by 6 bases and the J gene end by 1 base; junction bases not matched to a gene: 1. CDR3 length equals 14 residues. Germline V gene sequence: CDR1 MNHEY, CDR2 SMNVEV (reference sequence). CDR3 nucleotide sequence: TGTGCCAGCAGGAGCGGGGGGGGCACAGATACGCAGTATTTT. Protein sequence: CASRSGGGTDTQYF.

This clone was observed many times. The CDR3 DNA is TGCGCCAGCAGCCAAGAGGTCGAGACAGGGATCTACAATGAGCAGTTCTTC. Protein product: CASSQEVETGIYNEQFF. The rearrangement links TRBV4-3 to TRBJ2-1, with 7 nucleotides matching TRBD1. Trimming cost V 0 bases and J 3 bases; bases outside gene matches: 8. This CDR3 has 17 residues. Per germline, CDR1 LGHNA and CDR2 YSLEER.